This T cell receptor beta chain was captured in a study of CD8 T cells in ankylosing spondylitis. General study findings and limits: Disease-linked clones reportedly concentrated significantly in matched ankylosing spondylitis synovial fluid. For ankylosing spondylitis blood, a TCR beta motif of 7 or 8 highly homologous variants appeared characteristic.

This clonotype appeared many times. Its antigen is currently unknown. The CDR3 contains 17 residues. Germline-derived CDR1 and CDR2 are DFQATT and SNEGSKA (reference sequence). J was trimmed by 3 bases and V by 5 bases; bases with no gene match: 11. TCRdb reanalysed the 5' RACE reads using MiXCR and keeps one entry per CDR3 protein. The table shows 200,000 to 250,000 distinct CDR3 sequences, with over 9.5% occurring only once. The TCR originated in a male donor with ankylosing spondylitis or in good health (not recorded which). Source material: blood, either unsorted or a sorted T cell fraction (not recorded which). The V gene is TRBV20-1, the J gene TRBJ2-5, with 14 nucleotides matching TRBD2. CDR3 in DNA: TGCAGTGCTCCTCGCGGGACTAGCGGGAGATTCGAAGAGACCCAGTACTTC. This gives the protein CSAPRGTSGRFEETQYF.